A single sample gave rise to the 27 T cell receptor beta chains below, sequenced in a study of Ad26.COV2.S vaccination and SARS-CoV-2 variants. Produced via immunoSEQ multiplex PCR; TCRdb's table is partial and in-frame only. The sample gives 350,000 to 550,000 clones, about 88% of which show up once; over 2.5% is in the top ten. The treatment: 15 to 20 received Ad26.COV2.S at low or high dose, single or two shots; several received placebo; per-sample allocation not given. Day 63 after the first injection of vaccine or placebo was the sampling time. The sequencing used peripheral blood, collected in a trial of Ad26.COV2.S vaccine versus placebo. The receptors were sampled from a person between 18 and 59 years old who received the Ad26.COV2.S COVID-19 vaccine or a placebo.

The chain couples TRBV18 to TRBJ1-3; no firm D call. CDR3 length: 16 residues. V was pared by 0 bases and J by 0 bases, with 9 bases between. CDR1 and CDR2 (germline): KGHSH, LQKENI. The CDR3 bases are TGTGCCAGCTCACCACCGGCACTACTCTCTGGAAACACCATATATTTT. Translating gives CASSPPALLSGNTIYF.

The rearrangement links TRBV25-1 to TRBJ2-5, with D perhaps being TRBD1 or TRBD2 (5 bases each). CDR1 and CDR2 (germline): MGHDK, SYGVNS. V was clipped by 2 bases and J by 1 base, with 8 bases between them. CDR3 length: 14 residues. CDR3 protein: CASSEGGFQETQYF. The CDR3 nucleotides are TGTGCCAGCAGTGAAGGGGGATTCCAAGAGACCCAGTACTTC.

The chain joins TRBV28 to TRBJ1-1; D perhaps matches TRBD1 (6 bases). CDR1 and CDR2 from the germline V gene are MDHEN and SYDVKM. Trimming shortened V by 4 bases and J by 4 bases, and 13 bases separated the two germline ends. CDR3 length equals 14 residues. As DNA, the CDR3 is TGTGCCAGCAGTTCCCCCCAGGGGACCACTGAAGCTTTCTTT. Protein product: CASSSPQGTTEAFF.

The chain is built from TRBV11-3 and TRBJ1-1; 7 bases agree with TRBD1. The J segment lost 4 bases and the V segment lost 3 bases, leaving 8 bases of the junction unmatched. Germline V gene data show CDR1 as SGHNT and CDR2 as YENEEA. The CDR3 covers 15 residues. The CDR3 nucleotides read TGTGCCAGCAGCTTTTCAGGGGGTGGGGGCACTGAAGCTTTCTTT. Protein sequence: CASSFSGGGGTEAFF.

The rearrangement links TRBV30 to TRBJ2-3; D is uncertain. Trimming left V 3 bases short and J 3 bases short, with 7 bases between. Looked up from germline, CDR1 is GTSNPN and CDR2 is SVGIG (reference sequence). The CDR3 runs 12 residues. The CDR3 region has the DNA TGTGCCTGGAGCCCCCCAACAGATACGCAGTATTTT. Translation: CAWSPPTDTQYF.

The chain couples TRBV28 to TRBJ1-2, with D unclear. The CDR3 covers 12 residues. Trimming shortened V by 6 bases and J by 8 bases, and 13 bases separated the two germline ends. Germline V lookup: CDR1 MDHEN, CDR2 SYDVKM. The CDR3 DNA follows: TGTGCCAGCAGAGGGTTCCGGGGAGGCTACACCTTC. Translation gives CASRGFRGGYTF.

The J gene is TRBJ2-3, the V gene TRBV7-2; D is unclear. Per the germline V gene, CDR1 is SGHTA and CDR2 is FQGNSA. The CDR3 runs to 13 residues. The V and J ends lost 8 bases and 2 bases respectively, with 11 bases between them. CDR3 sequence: CASHSSYTDTQYF. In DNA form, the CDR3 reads TGTGCCAGCCACTCGAGTTACACAGATACGCAGTATTTT.

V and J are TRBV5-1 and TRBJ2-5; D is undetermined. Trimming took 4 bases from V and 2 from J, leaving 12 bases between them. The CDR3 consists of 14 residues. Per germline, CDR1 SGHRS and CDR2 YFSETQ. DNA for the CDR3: TGCGCCAGCAGCAGGTGGGATAATCAAGAGACCCAGTACTTC. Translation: CASSRWDNQETQYF. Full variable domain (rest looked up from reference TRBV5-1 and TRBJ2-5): KAGVTQTPRYLIKTRGQQVTLSCSPISGHRSVSWYQQTPGQGLQFLFEYFSETQRNKGNFPGRFSGRQFSNSRSEMNVSTLELGDSALYLCASSRWDNQETQYFGPGTRLLVL.

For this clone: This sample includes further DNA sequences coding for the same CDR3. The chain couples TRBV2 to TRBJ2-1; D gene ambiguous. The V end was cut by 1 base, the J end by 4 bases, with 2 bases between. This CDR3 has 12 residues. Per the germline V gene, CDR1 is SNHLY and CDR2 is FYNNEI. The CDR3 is CASSEVYNEQFF. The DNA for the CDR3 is TGTGCCAGCAGTGAAGTGTACAATGAGCAGTTCTTC.

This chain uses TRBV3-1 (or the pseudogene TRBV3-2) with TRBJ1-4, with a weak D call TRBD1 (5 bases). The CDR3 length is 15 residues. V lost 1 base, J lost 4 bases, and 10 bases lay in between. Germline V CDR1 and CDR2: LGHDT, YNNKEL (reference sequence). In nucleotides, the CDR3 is TGTGCCAGCAGCCAAGTTGGCAGGGATAATGAAAAACTGTTTTTT. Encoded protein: CASSQVGRDNEKLFF.

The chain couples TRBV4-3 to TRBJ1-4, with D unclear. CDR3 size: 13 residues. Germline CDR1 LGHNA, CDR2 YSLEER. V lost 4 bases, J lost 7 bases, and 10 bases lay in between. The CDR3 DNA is TGCGCCAGCAGCCCCCTAAGAGGTGAAAAACTGTTTTTT. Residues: CASSPLRGEKLFF.

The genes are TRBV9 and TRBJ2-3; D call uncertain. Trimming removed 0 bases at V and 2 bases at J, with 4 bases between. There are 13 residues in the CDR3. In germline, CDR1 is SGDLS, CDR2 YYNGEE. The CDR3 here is CASSVAATDTQYF. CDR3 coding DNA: TGTGCCAGCAGCGTAGCAGCCACAGATACGCAGTATTTT.

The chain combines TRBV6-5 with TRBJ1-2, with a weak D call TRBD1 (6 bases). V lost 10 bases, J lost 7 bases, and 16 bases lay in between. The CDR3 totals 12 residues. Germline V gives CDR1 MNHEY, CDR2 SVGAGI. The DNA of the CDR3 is TGTGCCACCTCCAGACAGGAACTTGGCTACACCTTC. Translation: CATSRQELGYTF.

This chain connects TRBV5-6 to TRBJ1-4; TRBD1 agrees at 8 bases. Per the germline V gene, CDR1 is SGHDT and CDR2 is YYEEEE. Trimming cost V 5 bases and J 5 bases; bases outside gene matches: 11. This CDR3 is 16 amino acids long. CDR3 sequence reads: CASSKFRDRNNEKLFF. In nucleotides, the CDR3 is TGTGCCAGCAGTAAATTCCGGGACAGGAACAATGAAAAACTGTTTTTT.

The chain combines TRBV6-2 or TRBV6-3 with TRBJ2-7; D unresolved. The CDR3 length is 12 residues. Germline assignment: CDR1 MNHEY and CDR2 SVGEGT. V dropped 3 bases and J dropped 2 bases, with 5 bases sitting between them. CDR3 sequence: CASSYRAYEQYF. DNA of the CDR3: TGTGCCAGCAGTTATCGGGCCTACGAGCAGTACTTC.

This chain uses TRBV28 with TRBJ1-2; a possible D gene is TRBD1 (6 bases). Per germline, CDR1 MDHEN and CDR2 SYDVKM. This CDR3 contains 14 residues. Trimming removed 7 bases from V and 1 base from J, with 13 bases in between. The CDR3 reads CASTLGGVNYGYTF. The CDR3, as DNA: TGTGCCAGCACCCTAGGGGGTGTTAACTATGGCTACACCTTC.

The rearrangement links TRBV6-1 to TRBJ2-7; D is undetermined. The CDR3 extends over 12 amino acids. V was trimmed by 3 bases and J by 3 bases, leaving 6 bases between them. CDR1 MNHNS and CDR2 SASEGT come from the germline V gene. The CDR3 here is CASSDRYYEQYV. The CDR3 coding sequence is TGTGCCAGCAGTGATCGTTACTACGAGCAGTACGTC.

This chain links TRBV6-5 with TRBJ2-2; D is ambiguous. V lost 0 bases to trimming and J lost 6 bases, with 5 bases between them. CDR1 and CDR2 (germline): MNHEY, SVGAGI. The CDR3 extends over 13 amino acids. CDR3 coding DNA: TGTGCCAGCAGTTACTCCCCCCCCGGGGAGCTGTTTTTT. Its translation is CASSYSPPGELFF.

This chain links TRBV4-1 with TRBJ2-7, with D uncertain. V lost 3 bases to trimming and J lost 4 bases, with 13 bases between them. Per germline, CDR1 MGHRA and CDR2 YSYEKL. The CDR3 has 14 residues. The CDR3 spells CASSHYGREYEQYF. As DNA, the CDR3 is TGCGCCAGCAGCCATTATGGCAGAGAATACGAGCAGTACTTC.

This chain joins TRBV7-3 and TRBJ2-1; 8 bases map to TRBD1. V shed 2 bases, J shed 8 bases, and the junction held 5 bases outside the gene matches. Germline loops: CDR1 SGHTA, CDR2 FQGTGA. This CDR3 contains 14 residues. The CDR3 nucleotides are TGTGCCAGCAGCTTACAGGGGGCGCGGGATGAGCAGTTCTTC. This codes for CASSLQGARDEQFF.

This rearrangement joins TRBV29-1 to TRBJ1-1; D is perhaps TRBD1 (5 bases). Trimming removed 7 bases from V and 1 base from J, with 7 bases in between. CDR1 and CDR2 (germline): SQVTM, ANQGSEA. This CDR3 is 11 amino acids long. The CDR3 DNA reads TGCAGCGGGACAAGGAACACTGAAGCTTTCTTT. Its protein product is CSGTRNTEAFF. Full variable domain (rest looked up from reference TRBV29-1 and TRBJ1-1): SAVISQKPSRDICQRGTSLTIQCQVDSQVTMMFWYRQQPGQSLTLIATANQGSEATYESGFVIDKFPISRPNLTFSTLTVSNMSPEDSSIYLCSGTRNTEAFFGQGTRLTVV.

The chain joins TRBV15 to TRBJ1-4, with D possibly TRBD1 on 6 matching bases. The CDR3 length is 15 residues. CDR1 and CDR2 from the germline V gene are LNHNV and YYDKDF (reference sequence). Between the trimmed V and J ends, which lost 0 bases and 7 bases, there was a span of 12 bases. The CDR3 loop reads CATSRDHRVFEKLFF. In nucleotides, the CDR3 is TGTGCCACCAGCAGAGATCACAGGGTTTTTGAAAAACTGTTTTTT.

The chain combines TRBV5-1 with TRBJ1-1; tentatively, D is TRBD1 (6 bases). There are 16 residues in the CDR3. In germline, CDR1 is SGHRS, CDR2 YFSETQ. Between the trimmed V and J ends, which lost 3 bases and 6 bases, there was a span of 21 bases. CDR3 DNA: TGCGCCAGCAGCTCCCCAAACGCAGGGGTAAGGGCTGAAGCTTTCTTT. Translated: CASSSPNAGVRAEAFF.

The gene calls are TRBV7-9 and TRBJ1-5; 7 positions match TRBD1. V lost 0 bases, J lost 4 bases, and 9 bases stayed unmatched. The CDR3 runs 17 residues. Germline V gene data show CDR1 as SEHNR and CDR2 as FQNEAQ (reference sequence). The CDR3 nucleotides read TGTGCCAGCAGCTTAGCGGAGACAGGGCGGTATAATCAGCCCCAGCATTTT. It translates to CASSLAETGRYNQPQHF. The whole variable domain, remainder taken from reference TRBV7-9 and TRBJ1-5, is DTGVSQNPRHKITKRGQNVTFRCDPISEHNRLYWYRQTLGQGPEFLTYFQNEAQLEKSRLLSDRFSAERPKGSFSTLEIQRTEQGDSAMYLCASSLAETGRYNQPQHFGDGTRLSIL.

The CDR3 sequence: CASSLTGEDTEAFF. CDR3 coding DNA: TGCGCCAGCAGCCTGACAGGGGAGGACACTGAAGCTTTCTTT. The chain carries TRBV4-1 and TRBJ1-1; 8 nucleotides line up with TRBD1. Germline CDR1 reads MGHRA; CDR2 reads YSYEKL. V trimming: 4 bases; J trimming: 3 bases; junction bases outside the gene matches: 4. The CDR3 consists of 14 residues.

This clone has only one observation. The CDR3 DNA reads TGCGCCAGCAGCCGACAGCGATCAACTAATGAAAAACTGTTTTTT. Translated, it gives CASSRQRSTNEKLFF. This chain joins TRBV5-1 and TRBJ1-4; TRBD1 might be the D (5 bases). V dropped 4 bases and J dropped 0 bases, with 10 bases sitting between them. This CDR3 comprises 15 residues. The germline V gene has CDR1 SGHRS and CDR2 YFSETQ.

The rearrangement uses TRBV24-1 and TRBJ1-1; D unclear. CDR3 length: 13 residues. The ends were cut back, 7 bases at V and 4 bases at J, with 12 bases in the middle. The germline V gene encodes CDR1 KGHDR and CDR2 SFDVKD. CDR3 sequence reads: CATRNEPSTEAFF. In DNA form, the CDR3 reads TGTGCCACCAGGAACGAACCTTCCACTGAAGCTTTCTTT.